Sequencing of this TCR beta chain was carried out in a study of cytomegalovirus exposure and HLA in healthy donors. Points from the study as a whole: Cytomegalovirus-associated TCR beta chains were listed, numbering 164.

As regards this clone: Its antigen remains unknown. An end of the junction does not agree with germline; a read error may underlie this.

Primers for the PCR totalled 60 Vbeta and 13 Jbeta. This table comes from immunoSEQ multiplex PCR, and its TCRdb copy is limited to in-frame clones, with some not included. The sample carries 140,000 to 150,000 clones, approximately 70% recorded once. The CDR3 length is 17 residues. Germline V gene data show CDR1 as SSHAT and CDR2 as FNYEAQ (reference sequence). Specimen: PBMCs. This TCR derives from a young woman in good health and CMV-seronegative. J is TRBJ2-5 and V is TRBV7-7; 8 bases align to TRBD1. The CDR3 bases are TGTGCTAGCAGCCCTCTTATAAACGGACAGGGTGGAGAGACCCAGTACTTC. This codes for CASSPLINGQGGETQYF.